Listed below are T cell receptor beta chains from one sample, sequenced in a study of T cells in Graves' hyperthyroidism and ophthalmopathy. MiXCR, applied by TCRdb to the multiplex PCR reads, yields one record per CDR3 protein. The profile shows approximately 560,000 distinct CDR3 sequences, around 45% of them singletons. The sequenced sample consisted of peripheral blood or thyroid tissue (not recorded which). The receptors shown here come from a woman younger than 30 with Graves' hyperthyroidism. Both conserved end residues are part of each CDR3. Fields, in order: J gene, D gene, V gene, CDR3 protein. A D gene is named only where the DNA matches it firmly.

TRBJ2-7 TRBD2 TRBV2 CASTSISGIYEQYF
TRBJ1-2 NA TRBV12-3/TRBV12-4 CASSLSPEGYGYTF
TRBJ1-6 TRBD1 TRBV7-9 CASSRGPGTGNGNSPLHF
TRBJ2-7 TRBD2 TRBV2 CASSDGGLEGYEQYF
TRBJ1-2 NA TRBV29-1 CSVEDERRPNYGYTF
TRBJ1-5 NA TRBV7-2 CASLARIRASNQPQHF
TRBJ1-2 NA TRBV10-2 CASSDGSYYGYTF
TRBJ2-2 NA TRBV7-9 CASSPPVDGAGELFF
TRBJ2-7 TRBD1 TRBV7-3 CASSQEGRGQRSGYEQYF
TRBJ2-6 NA TRBV7-9 CASSLAHSAAGANVLTF
TRBJ2-6 NA TRBV7-8 CASSLGQLGANVLTF
TRBJ2-7 TRBD2 TRBV24-1 CATSDSGMDEQYF
TRBJ1-4 TRBD1 TRBV20-1 CSAGTGSNEKLFF
TRBJ2-7 NA TRBV7-9 CASSLQEEEGEQYF
TRBJ1-2 NA TRBV7-9 CATIDLSADYGYTF
TRBJ2-6 NA TRBV15 CATSGHGGYWGQRPDF
TRBJ1-1 NA TRBV9 CASSVPGSRNTEAFF
TRBJ2-5 NA TRBV10-3 CATTAVDLREETQYF
TRBJ2-5 NA TRBV29-1 CSTSGHQRETQYF
TRBJ1-1 NA TRBV29-1 CSVEQVLTEAFF
TRBJ2-5 NA TRBV7-8 CASSQAAGTGETQYF
TRBJ2-5 NA TRBV12-3/TRBV12-4 CASSLWEAPETQYF
TRBJ2-1 TRBD2 TRBV15 CATSSSGNYEQFF
TRBJ1-1 TRBD1 TRBV10-3 CAISESRDREAFF
TRBJ1-2 NA TRBV24-1 CATGSGVSGSNYGYTF
TRBJ2-5 NA TRBV7-9 CASSLDLRIETQYF
TRBJ2-7 NA TRBV7-9 CASSFQGPVWYF
TRBJ2-7 NA TRBV6-5 CASSYSSETTEQYF
TRBJ2-5 NA TRBV29-1 CSVDGVDF
TRBJ1-4 NA TRBV7-6 CASSLTTALGEKLFF
TRBJ2-7 NA TRBV7-9 CASSLLSTVAYEQYF
TRBJ1-5 TRBD1 TRBV20-1 CSASSGQGNQPQHF
TRBJ1-1 NA TRBV25-1 CASSARGYKDTEAFF
TRBJ1-4 NA TRBV11-2 CASSLETETNEKLFF
TRBJ1-6 NA TRBV11-3 CASSLGRPDNSPLHF
TRBJ2-7 TRBD2 TRBV5-1 CASSLTSGRTEQYF
TRBJ1-6 NA TRBV10-3 CAISDRDTNSPLHF
TRBJ2-5 NA TRBV14 CASSQGMGTQYF
TRBJ1-2 TRBD1 TRBV2 CASSYSPTGIYGYTF
TRBJ2-7 NA TRBV7-2 CASSPLGALSGYEQYF
TRBJ1-5 NA TRBV12-3/TRBV12-4 CASSPNLIYSNQPQHF
TRBJ1-2 NA TRBV7-2 CASSRTRQVDYGYTF
TRBJ1-2 NA TRBV20-1 CSARPRVPDGYTF
TRBJ1-2 TRBD1 TRBV11-1 CASSLVQQGDYGYTF
TRBJ2-1 TRBD2 TRBV7-2 CASSLGLADSYNEQFF
TRBJ2-7 TRBD1 TRBV20-1 CSANDRGGGYEQYF
TRBJ2-7 TRBD2 TRBV12-3/TRBV12-4 CASSLSLAGYEQYF
TRBJ1-2 NA TRBV29-1 CSAAGGGGNYGYTF
TRBJ1-2 NA TRBV6-1 CASSEPGGHGYTF
TRBJ1-6 NA TRBV28 CASSPSRGARNSPLHF
TRBJ1-2 NA TRBV7-3 CASSGGIGYTF
TRBJ1-1 NA TRBV10-3 CAIRDTGYTEAFF
TRBJ2-5 NA TRBV6-5 CASSEGTETQYF
TRBJ2-5 NA TRBV10-3 CAIRGDTGGRETQYF
TRBJ2-5 TRBD2 TRBV29-1 CSVEGVRWIAGVVSGETQHF
TRBJ1-5 TRBD1 TRBV11-1 CASSRLGQGRQPQHF
TRBJ1-2 TRBD1 TRBV2 CASSVTGDRSLCF
TRBJ2-7 TRBD1 TRBV24-1 CATSDHRDRADEQYF
TRBJ2-7 NA TRBV7-6 CASSQEAGGAYEQYF